Following are 24 T cell receptor beta chains from one sample sequenced in a study of CD8 T cells in Susac syndrome. cDNA came from about 0.46 to 1 ug RNA primed by random hexamers. TCRdb re-called the immunoSEQ multiplex PCR reads with MiXCR, one entry per CDR3 protein. The sample includes about 290,000 distinct CDR3 sequences, over 75% of them seen just once. Sequencing input: CD8+ T cells from PBMCs. These receptors all stem from a human donor with multiple sclerosis.

The chain has TRBV23-1 and TRBJ2-2, with 10 bases fitting TRBD1. TRBV23-1 is an ORF, and what it does is uncertain. This CDR3 comprises 19 residues. V shed 4 bases and J 4 bases; nucleotides not matched to a gene: 15. CDR3 amino acids: CASSRASPPGQGTTGELFF. The DNA of the CDR3 is TGCGCCAGCAGTCGAGCATCACCGCCGGGACAGGGGACCACCGGGGAGCTGTTTTTT.

The genes are TRBV28 and TRBJ1-2; D ambiguous. Germline values: CDR1 MDHEN, CDR2 SYDVKM. V gave up 5 bases and J gave up 2 bases, with 15 bases separating them. The CDR3 length is 15 residues. The CDR3 spells CASSQPKDGNYGYTF. The CDR3 region has the DNA TGTGCCAGCAGTCAACCGAAGGACGGGAACTATGGCTACACCTTC.

Note on this clonotype: Given the absence of the conserved phenylalanine or tryptophan at the CDR3 end, a read error is likely. The CDR3 loop is CASSRLPPEETQYL. The CDR3 DNA reads as TGCGCCAGCAGCCGCCTCCCCCCTGAAGAGACCCAGTACCTC. The chain is built from TRBV4-1 and TRBJ2-5, with no clear D. This CDR3 is 14 amino acids long. Germline CDR1 MGHRA, CDR2 YSYEKL. V lost 4 bases and J lost 3, with 12 bases in between.

The chain recombines TRBV29-1 with TRBJ2-7, with D unclear. The CDR3 contains 13 residues. V shed 2 bases and J shed 3 bases, with 11 bases lying between them. CDR1 SQVTM and CDR2 ANQGSEA come from the germline V gene. The DNA for the CDR3 is TGCAGCGTTGAACCCCAACATGGCTACGAGCAGTACTTC. Its protein product is CSVEPQHGYEQYF.

The V call is TRBV7-9, the J call TRBJ2-7; D possibly corresponds to TRBD1 (5 bases). Germline values: CDR1 SEHNR, CDR2 FQNEAQ (reference sequence). Deletions cut 5 bases from V and 0 bases from J, with 17 bases between. The length of the CDR3 is 16 residues. The CDR3 bases are TGTGCCAGCAGCCCGTCGTTAGGGGTTGACTCCTACGAGCAGTACTTC. Translated: CASSPSLGVDSYEQYF. The complete variable domain, with remaining parts taken from reference TRBV7-9 and TRBJ2-7, reads DTGVSQNPRHKITKRGQNVTFRCDPISEHNRLYWYRQTLGQGPEFLTYFQNEAQLEKSRLLSDRFSAERPKGSFSTLEIQRTEQGDSAMYLCASSPSLGVDSYEQYFGPGTRLTVT.

This chain links TRBV29-1 with TRBJ2-7; 9 bases align to TRBD2. This CDR3 has 13 residues. Germline V CDR1 and CDR2: SQVTM, ANQGSEA. The V and J ends lost 6 bases and 4 bases, in that order; junction bases with no gene match: 7. The CDR3 sequence is CSVFSGGLYEQYF. Here the CDR3 DNA reads TGCAGCGTGTTTAGCGGGGGCCTATACGAGCAGTACTTC.

The chain joins TRBV12-3 or TRBV12-4 to TRBJ2-1, with 15 bases aligning to TRBD2. V was pared by 7 bases and J by 7 bases, with 8 bases of the junction left unmatched. The CDR3 is 16 amino acids. CDR3 region: CASTGLAGGPANEQFF. CDR3 sequence (DNA): TGTGCCAGCACCGGACTAGCGGGAGGGCCAGCGAATGAGCAGTTCTTC.

The chain is built from TRBV12-3 or TRBV12-4 and TRBJ1-1; D not certain. Trimming cost V 6 bases and J 1 base, with 21 bases left between them. This CDR3 spans 17 amino acids. The chain's CDR3 is CASRTSGVMRWNTEAFF. The CDR3 coding sequence is TGTGCCAGCAGAACCTCCGGAGTGATGCGGTGGAACACTGAAGCTTTCTTT.

The V and J genes are TRBV30 and TRBJ1-1; D is undetermined. With 3 bases removed from V and 6 bases from J, the gap between germline ends came to 14 bases. There are 13 residues in the CDR3. Germline V gives CDR1 GTSNPN, CDR2 SVGIG (reference sequence). The CDR3 DNA is TGTGCCTGGAGGGGCAGCGCTACCTCTGAAGCTTTCTTT. As protein: CAWRGSATSEAFF.

The V gene is TRBV20-1, the J gene TRBJ1-5; 7 nucleotides line up with TRBD1. This CDR3 is 16 amino acids long. V trimming: 4 bases; J trimming: 5 bases; junction bases outside the gene matches: 14. The V gene's germline CDR1 is DFQATT and CDR2 SNEGSKA (reference sequence). The CDR3 sequence: CSATSPWYRGHQPQHF. CDR3 nucleotides: TGCAGTGCTACATCTCCCTGGTACAGGGGACATCAGCCCCAGCATTTT.

This clonotype has a single count. The V and J genes are TRBV11-2 and TRBJ2-1; 8 bases are shared with TRBD2. This CDR3 spans 14 amino acids. The germline gives CDR1 SGHAT, CDR2 FQNNGV. The V gene end was trimmed by 3 bases and the J gene end by 8 bases; junction bases not matched to a gene: 6. The CDR3 sequence: CASSLGLDLDEQFF. CDR3 nucleotide sequence: TGTGCCAGCAGCTTGGGACTAGATTTGGATGAGCAGTTCTTC.

V usage is TRBV18 and J usage is TRBJ2-7; D possibly corresponds to TRBD2 (5 bases). V dropped 6 bases and J dropped 5 bases, with 14 bases sitting between them. The V gene's germline CDR1 is KGHSH and CDR2 LQKENI. The CDR3 consists of 13 residues. Here the CDR3 DNA reads TGTGCCAGCTCGGACTTGGGCGCCGACGAGCAGTACTTC. Its translation is CASSDLGADEQYF. Based on the CDR3 plus reference TRBV18 and TRBJ2-7, the full variable domain is NAGVMQNPRHLVRRRGQEARLRCSPMKGHSHVYWYRQLPEEGLKFMVYLQKENIIDESGMPKERFSAEFPKEGPSILRIQQVVRGDSAAYFCASSDLGADEQYFGPGTRLTVT.

The chain has TRBV3-1 and TRBJ1-2; D call uncertain. The CDR3 has 14 residues. Germline V gene sequence: CDR1 LGHDT, CDR2 YNNKEL (reference sequence). With 6 bases removed from V and 5 bases from J, the gap between germline ends came to 16 bases. The CDR3 protein is CASRPRADRYGYTF. CDR3 sequence (DNA): TGTGCCAGCAGACCTAGGGCGGATCGGTATGGCTACACCTTC.

This clonotype was detected only once. The chain combines TRBV5-4 with TRBJ2-5; D perhaps matches TRBD1 (5 bases). The CDR3 has 13 residues. Trimming cost V 3 bases and J 0 bases, with 6 bases left between them. Looked up from germline, CDR1 is SGHNT and CDR2 is YYREEE (reference sequence). In nucleotides, the CDR3 is TGTGCCAGCAGCTCCAGGGACCAAGAGACCCAGTACTTC. Translation: CASSSRDQETQYF.

The chain couples TRBV19 to TRBJ2-7, with TRBD2 identical over 14 bases. The CDR3 sequence is 15 residues long. Germline V gives CDR1 LNHDA, CDR2 SQIVND (reference sequence). J gave up 5 bases and V 7 bases, and 7 bases lay outside the gene matches. The CDR3 region is CASKWTSGGTDEQYF. The CDR3, as DNA: TGTGCCAGTAAATGGACTAGCGGGGGGACCGACGAGCAGTACTTC.

The chain joins TRBV5-1 to TRBJ2-7; 10 bases align to TRBD1. CDR3 size: 14 residues. V dropped 4 bases and J dropped 6; count of bases not matched to a gene: 7. The germline gives CDR1 SGHRS, CDR2 YFSETQ. The chain's CDR3 is CASSTGTGEVEQYF. The DNA for the CDR3 is TGCGCCAGCAGCACTGGGACAGGGGAAGTCGAGCAGTACTTC.

V gene TRBV30 combines with J gene TRBJ1-4; no reliable D call. The V gene's germline CDR1 is GTSNPN and CDR2 SVGIG (reference sequence). There are 16 residues in the CDR3. Trimming stripped 1 base from V and 6 bases from J, with 18 bases between. CDR3 amino acids: CAWSGAPGTWDEKLFF. In nucleotides, the CDR3 is TGTGCCTGGAGTGGCGCCCCGGGCACATGGGATGAAAAACTGTTTTTT.

The chain combines TRBV6-1 with TRBJ2-7, with D perhaps matching TRBD1 (6 bases). The CDR3 sequence is 11 residues long. Germline CDR1 and CDR2: MNHNS and SASEGT. The ends were cut back, 3 bases at V and 7 bases at J, with 7 bases in the middle. DNA for the CDR3: TGTGCCAGCAGTGATCAGGGGGAGCAGTACTTC. It yields the protein CASSDQGEQYF.

V and J are TRBV27 and TRBJ2-7; D tentatively fits TRBD1 or TRBD2 (5 bases each). The CDR3 loop spans 15 amino acids. V was pared by 4 bases and J by 1 base, with 14 bases between. Germline CDR1 and CDR2: MNHEY and SMNVEV (reference sequence). CDR3 region: CASSYRGAGSYEQYF. DNA for the CDR3: TGTGCCAGCAGTTACCGAGGGGCTGGGTCCTACGAGCAGTACTTC.

This clonotype was detected only a few times. The chain links TRBV27 to TRBJ2-7; no reliable D call. The germline CDR1 and CDR2 sequences are MNHEY and SMNVEV (reference sequence). Between the trimmed V and J ends, which lost 2 bases and 3 bases, there was a span of 11 bases. CDR3 length equals 14 residues. Here the CDR3 DNA reads TGTGCCAGCAGTTTAGGGCCGAGGAGCTACGAGCAGTACTTC. It translates to CASSLGPRSYEQYF.

V usage is TRBV7-2 and J usage is TRBJ2-7; TRBD2 matches at 8 bases. The V gene end was trimmed by 1 base and the J gene end by 3 bases; junction bases not matched to a gene: 8. Per the germline V gene, CDR1 is SGHTA and CDR2 is FQGNSA. The length of the CDR3 is 16 residues. CDR3 nucleotides: TGTGCCAGCAGCTTAGAGGCGGGAGGAATAGACTACGAGCAGTACTTC. Translation gives CASSLEAGGIDYEQYF.

The chain is built from TRBV5-4 and TRBJ2-5; 7 bases agree with TRBD2. In germline, CDR1 is SGHNT, CDR2 YYREEE (reference sequence). The CDR3 covers 14 residues. J was trimmed by 3 bases and V by 0 bases; bases with no gene match: 2. CDR3 sequence: CASSLALAEETQYF. In nucleotides, the CDR3 is TGTGCCAGCAGCTTGGCTCTAGCGGAAGAGACCCAGTACTTC.

This chain links TRBV20-1 with TRBJ2-4; D perhaps matches TRBD2 (6 bases). The germline V gene encodes CDR1 DFQATT and CDR2 SNEGSKA (reference sequence). The CDR3 spans 17 residues. V was trimmed by 1 base and J by 0 bases, leaving 16 bases between them. DNA of the CDR3: TGCAGTGCTAGAGTGGCGGGGCCTGGTCGAGCCAAAAACATTCAGTACTTC. Residues: CSARVAGPGRAKNIQYF.

This clonotype occurred a few times. The V and J genes are TRBV12-3 or TRBV12-4 and TRBJ2-1; TRBD2 aligns across 7 bases. This CDR3 has 15 amino acids. The ends lost 5 bases at V and 1 base at J; junction bases unmatched: 5. CDR3 sequence: CASSLSGLSYNEQFF. The DNA of the CDR3 is TGTGCCAGCAGTCTTAGCGGGCTGTCCTACAATGAGCAGTTCTTC.